The subject of this entry is one T cell receptor beta chain. TCRdb's copy holds only in-frame clones and misses some; the assay was immunoSEQ multiplex PCR. The sample comprises roughly 76,000 clones, under 95% of which are singletons, and 0.87% rests with the top ten. These data come from a study of PD-L1 blockade in urothelial cancer. About the study: Of some 29 patients, around 25 were males with bladder-origin urothelial cancer. Investigators checked blood 3 weeks (second dose) and 6 weeks after treatment start.

Time point here: peripheral blood 6 weeks after treatment start. Patients had urothelial carcinoma that was locally advanced or metastatic. The length of the CDR3 is 15 residues. The V end lost 3 bases, the J end lost 0 bases, and 8 bases lay between the germline ends. Per germline, CDR1 MGHRA and CDR2 YSYEKL. This TCR was recovered from an elderly woman with urothelial cancer. The chain combines TRBV4-1 with TRBJ2-2, with a tentative D call TRBD1 (5 bases). Sequencing used PBMCs, obtained around atezolizumab (anti-PD-L1) treatment. The CDR3, as DNA: TGCGCCAGCAGCCAGACGACAGCGAACACCGGGGAGCTGTTTTTT. Translating gives CASSQTTANTGELFF.